What follows are 3 T cell receptor beta chains derived from one specimen sequenced in a study of T cell repertoires in cytomegalovirus infection. TCRdb passed the reads through MiXCR, listing each CDR3 protein once. Here the sample spans about 570,000 distinct CDR3 sequences, under 45% being singletons. No antigens are known for them. The sequencing used cultured PBMCs, collected from culture after CMV antigen stimulation. All receptors derive from a human donor in good health (CMV status not recorded). Some clones in this sample may be carry-over from other donors' samples.

This chain uses TRBV12-3 or TRBV12-4 with TRBJ2-4, with D tentatively TRBD1 (6 bases). The CDR3 consists of 14 residues. V lost 3 bases and J lost 4, with 10 bases in between. CDR3 amino acids: CASSLGTGKNIQYF. Here the CDR3 DNA reads TGTGCCAGCAGTTTGGGAACAGGGAAAAACATTCAGTACTTC.

This sequence joins TRBV7-8 and TRBJ2-5; D perhaps matches TRBD1 (5 bases). This CDR3 spans 16 amino acids. Germline CDR1 is SGHVS and CDR2 is FQNEAQ. Trimming shortened V by 3 bases and J by 7 bases, and 21 bases separated the two germline ends. The CDR3 spells CASSFARAVSWGTQYF. In nucleotides, the CDR3 is TGTGCCAGCAGCTTTGCCAGGGCCGTTTCATGGGGGACCCAGTACTTC.

This sequence joins TRBV9 and TRBJ1-1; D is uncertain. V lost 4 bases to trimming and J lost 0 bases, with 10 bases between them. In germline, CDR1 is SGDLS, CDR2 YYNGEE. The CDR3 sequence is 14 residues long. CDR3 amino acids: CASSPTVLNTEAFF. As DNA, the CDR3 is TGTGCCAGCAGCCCAACAGTGTTGAACACTGAAGCTTTCTTT.